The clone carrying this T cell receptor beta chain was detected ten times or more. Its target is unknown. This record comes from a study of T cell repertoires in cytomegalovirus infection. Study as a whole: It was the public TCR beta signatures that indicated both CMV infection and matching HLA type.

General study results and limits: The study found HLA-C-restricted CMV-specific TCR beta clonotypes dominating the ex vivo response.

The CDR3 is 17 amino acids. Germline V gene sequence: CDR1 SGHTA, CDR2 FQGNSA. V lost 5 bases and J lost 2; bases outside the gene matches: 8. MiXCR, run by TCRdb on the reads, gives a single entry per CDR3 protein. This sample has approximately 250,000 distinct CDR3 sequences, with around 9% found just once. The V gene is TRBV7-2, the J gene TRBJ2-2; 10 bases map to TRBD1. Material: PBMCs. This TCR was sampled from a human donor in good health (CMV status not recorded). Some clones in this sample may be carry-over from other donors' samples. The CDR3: CASSPTGTGVNTGELFF. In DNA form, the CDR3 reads TGTGCCAGCAGCCCGACCGGGACAGGGGTAAACACCGGGGAGCTGTTTTTT.